Listed below are T cell receptor beta chains from one sample, sequenced in a study of Ad26.COV2.S vaccination and SARS-CoV-2 variants. Libraries were prepared by immunoSEQ multiplex PCR; TCRdb keeps only in-frame clonotypes and omits some of them. The profile covers 400,000 or so clones, with less than 90% appearing a single time and approximately 3.7% taken by the ten largest. The source material was peripheral blood, sampled in a trial of Ad26.COV2.S vaccine versus placebo. These receptor sequences come from a person between 18 and 65 years old who received the Ad26.COV2.S COVID-19 vaccine or a placebo. CDR3s include the opening cysteine and the closing phenylalanine or tryptophan. A D gene is named only where the DNA matches it firmly. A row's size may be missing; if present it is once, few, many or a size class.

abundance: NA
d_gene: NA
j_gene: TRBJ2-5
v_gene: TRBV10-2
CDR3aa: CASRGGRETQYF
CDR3nt: TGCGCCAGCCGAGGGGGTAGAGAGACCCAGTACTTC

abundance: NA
d_gene: NA
j_gene: TRBJ2-5
v_gene: TRBV5-6
CDR3aa: CASSIGGPETQYF
CDR3nt: TGTGCCAGCAGCATTGGAGGGCCAGAGACCCAGTACTTC

abundance: NA
d_gene: NA
j_gene: TRBJ1-1
v_gene: TRBV19
CDR3aa: CASIGRGTQMGTEAFF
CDR3nt: TGTGCCAGTATAGGTCGTGGCACCCAGATGGGGACTGAAGCTTTCTTT

abundance: NA
d_gene: NA
j_gene: TRBJ1-5
v_gene: TRBV27
CDR3aa: CASRPVGRGNQPQHF
CDR3nt: TGTGCCAGCCGCCCCGTTGGGAGGGGCAATCAGCCCCAGCATTTT

abundance: NA
d_gene: NA
j_gene: TRBJ1-6
v_gene: TRBV7-9
CDR3aa: CASSLALSQTSPLHF
CDR3nt: TGTGCCAGCAGCTTAGCGTTGTCCCAAACGTCACCCCTCCACTTT

abundance: NA
d_gene: NA
j_gene: TRBJ2-2
v_gene: TRBV14
CDR3aa: CASSQVIGTKSSGELFF
CDR3nt: TGTGCCAGCAGCCAAGTTATCGGGACAAAGTCTTCCGGGGAGCTGTTTTTT

abundance: NA
d_gene: NA
j_gene: TRBJ1-1
v_gene: TRBV27
CDR3aa: CASRSRGTEAFF
CDR3nt: TGTGCCAGCAGAAGTAGGGGCACTGAAGCTTTCTTT

abundance: NA
d_gene: NA
j_gene: TRBJ1-4
v_gene: TRBV6-1
CDR3aa: CASSESRINEKLFF
CDR3nt: TGTGCCAGCAGTGAGAGCAGGATTAATGAAAAACTGTTTTTT

abundance: few
d_gene: NA
j_gene: TRBJ1-4
v_gene: TRBV5-4
CDR3aa: CASSLDLGEKLFF
CDR3nt: TGTGCCAGCAGCTTGGACCTTGGCGAAAAACTGTTTTTT

abundance: NA
d_gene: TRBD1
j_gene: TRBJ1-2
v_gene: TRBV7-2
CDR3aa: CASSHGQGGIGYTF
CDR3nt: TGTGCCAGCAGCCATGGACAGGGGGGAATCGGCTACACCTTC

abundance: NA
d_gene: NA
j_gene: TRBJ1-1
v_gene: TRBV27
CDR3aa: CAARLGTEAFF
CDR3nt: TGTGCCGCCCGACTTGGAACTGAAGCTTTCTTT

abundance: NA
d_gene: NA
j_gene: TRBJ2-3
v_gene: TRBV2
CDR3aa: CADSKGALEDTQYF
CDR3nt: TGTGCCGACTCGAAGGGCGCGCTGGAAGATACGCAGTATTTT

abundance: NA
d_gene: TRBD1
j_gene: TRBJ2-2
v_gene: TRBV27
CDR3aa: CASTSDRTGELFF
CDR3nt: TGTGCCAGCACCTCGGACAGGACCGGGGAGCTGTTTTTT

abundance: NA
d_gene: NA
j_gene: TRBJ1-2
v_gene: TRBV11-2
CDR3aa: CASSHLDEIKYGYTF
CDR3nt: TGTGCCAGCAGCCACCTTGACGAGATTAAGTATGGCTACACCTTC

abundance: NA
d_gene: NA
j_gene: TRBJ1-1
v_gene: TRBV10-2
CDR3aa: CASSESGIYTEAFF
CDR3nt: TGCGCCAGCAGTGAGTCCGGGATCTACACTGAAGCTTTCTTT

abundance: NA
d_gene: NA
j_gene: TRBJ2-5
v_gene: TRBV6-2/TRBV6-3
CDR3aa: CASSPGVQETQYF
CDR3nt: TGTGCCAGCAGCCCGGGAGTCCAAGAGACCCAGTACTTC

abundance: NA
d_gene: TRBD2
j_gene: TRBJ2-3
v_gene: TRBV4-2
CDR3aa: CASSQTASGSTDTQYF
CDR3nt: TGTGCCAGCAGCCAAACCGCTAGCGGTAGCACAGATACGCAGTATTTT

abundance: NA
d_gene: NA
j_gene: TRBJ1-2
v_gene: TRBV6-5
CDR3aa: CASRSTAGYGYTF
CDR3nt: TGTGCCAGCCGTTCCACGGCGGGCTATGGCTACACCTTC

abundance: once
d_gene: NA
j_gene: TRBJ1-2
v_gene: TRBV7-8
CDR3aa: CASSRGKDGYTF
CDR3nt: TGTGCCAGCAGCAGAGGGAAGGATGGCTACACCTTC

abundance: once
d_gene: TRBD2
j_gene: TRBJ2-5
v_gene: TRBV11-2
CDR3aa: CASSWISGGDGETQYF
CDR3nt: TGTGCCAGCAGCTGGATCTCCGGGGGGGACGGAGAGACCCAGTACTTC

abundance: NA
d_gene: NA
j_gene: TRBJ1-6
v_gene: TRBV11-3
CDR3aa: CASSLALNSPLHF
CDR3nt: TGTGCCAGCAGCTTAGCTCTGAATTCACCCCTCCACTTT

abundance: NA
d_gene: NA
j_gene: TRBJ1-3
v_gene: TRBV6-2/TRBV6-3
CDR3aa: CASSFLGAGNTIYF
CDR3nt: TGTGCCAGCAGTTTTTTAGGAGCTGGAAACACCATATATTTT